Below, one TCR beta chain is given with its context. The antigen is not known. The donors were part of the validation cohort, which consisted of approximately 110 subjects and was separate from the first cohort of roughly 620 subjects. This sample is drawn from a study of cytomegalovirus exposure and HLA in healthy donors. Turning to the study itself: The 120 or so validation repertoires used the same platform as the 666 first-cohort repertoires, a later analysis reported. Findings of the study overall: It was about 180 TCR beta chains that were listed as cytomegalovirus-associated. According to a subsequent analysis, TCR clusters identified in the first cohort showed a tendency to co-occur across the 120 or so validation repertoires.

The protocol was immunoSEQ multiplex PCR, while the TCRdb copy is restricted to in-frame clones and leaves out a portion. This sample yields a few hundred thousand clones, of which more than 80% are seen a single time; around 0.8% belongs to the top ten. This TCR came from a woman under 30 in good health and CMV-seronegative. Specimen: PBMCs.

The CDR3 loop is CASSGTGSSYEQYF. As DNA, the CDR3 is TGTGCCAGCAGCGGGACAGGGTCGTCCTACGAGCAGTACTTC. This rearrangement joins TRBV6-1 to TRBJ2-7; 9 bases align to TRBD1. The CDR3 has 14 residues. After removal of 6 bases from V and 1 base from J, the junction contained 4 bases not matched to a gene. Per germline, CDR1 MNHNS and CDR2 SASEGT.